The rows below give T cell receptor beta chains drawn from one sample of a study of response to subunit inactivated influenza vaccine. TCRdb reprocessed the RT-PCR reads with MiXCR, giving one entry per CDR3 protein. The table shows 300,000 to 350,000 distinct CDR3 sequences, with 20% to 25% occurring only once. Sequenced here: PBMCs from blood, sampled approximately 22 months after vaccination. These receptors were taken from a man aged 50-75 years who received an inactivated influenza vaccine. Both conserved end residues are trimmed from each CDR3.

TRBJ1-4,TRBV5-1,ASSYTSGQVVKKLF
TRBJ2-7,TRBV4-2,ASSQGTSYEQY
TRBJ2-3,TRBV29-1,SVTTGNTGTDTQY
TRBJ1-1,TRBV29-1,SVEVSLNTEAF
TRBJ1-1,TRBV20-1,SAAPGGNTEAF
TRBJ1-5,TRBV5-8,ASSRSGVGNQPQH
TRBJ2-3,TRBV7-3,ASSSGRGRQY
TRBJ2-3,TRBV3-1,ASSQGTLLDTQY
TRBJ2-5,TRBV6-1,ASNGQSQETQY
TRBJ1-6,TRBV25-1,ASSEYYDSSYNSPLH
TRBJ2-1,TRBV6-5,ASSYVGNNEQF
TRBJ1-2,TRBV4-3,ASSQEWGTGNYGYT
TRBJ1-2,TRBV5-8,ASSYGWGLKKQGYT
TRBJ1-3,TRBV5-1,ASSLVGPGLSGNTIY
TRBJ2-2,TRBV12-3/TRBV12-4,ASSRVLDTGELF
TRBJ2-7,TRBV20-1,SARVGGSSYEQY
TRBJ2-2,TRBV29-1,SVEDRAGLRTGELF
TRBJ2-7,TRBV20-1,SAPVLKEQY
TRBJ1-6,TRBV18,ASSVGTGTPLH
TRBJ1-2,TRBV21-1,ASSKALVDPGANYGYT
TRBJ1-1,TRBV20-1,SAQLQNTEAF
TRBJ1-5,TRBV7-8,ASSLAQITGEKEPDQPQH
TRBJ1-3,TRBV5-1,ASSRADRNSGNTIY
TRBJ2-3,TRBV9,ASSAPGLALARTSTDTQY
TRBJ1-1,TRBV7-2,ASSTGGRAF
TRBJ2-5,TRBV12-3/TRBV12-4,ASSPTGTGPQETQY
TRBJ1-1,TRBV10-1,ASSERIGEAF
TRBJ1-1,TRBV7-9,ASSVPGSPSNTEAF
TRBJ1-1,TRBV11-2,ASSPGTDLPTSMNTEAF
TRBJ2-1,TRBV6-2/TRBV6-3,ASSLMGGRALNEQF
TRBJ2-1,TRBV7-8,ASSLGGWSDRGKNEQF
TRBJ1-1,TRBV5-5,ASSSAVRQLNTEAF
TRBJ2-5,TRBV30,AWSGETQY
TRBJ1-6,TRBV3-1,ASSQRQYNSPLH
TRBJ2-5,TRBV20-1,SGIEAGGETQY
TRBJ1-1,TRBV6-1,ASSLATNGAEAF
TRBJ1-6,TRBV4-2,ASSQEGGQLYNSPLH
TRBJ2-7,TRBV7-2,ASSLGHRSYEQY
TRBJ1-1,TRBV28,ASSYGHLNTEAF
TRBJ1-3,TRBV7-9,ASSFVQGGNTIY
TRBJ2-7,TRBV19,ASSIDRDYEQY
TRBJ2-2,TRBV20-1,SARTFGGTNTGELF
TRBJ1-1,TRBV12-3/TRBV12-4,ASSLGRGRGRNTEAF
TRBJ2-5,TRBV10-3,AINDGGETQY
TRBJ2-7,TRBV4-2,ASSQELAYEQY